Below, 6 T cell receptor beta chains from the same sample are listed, as sequenced in a study of kidney transplant recipient with SARS-CoV-2 infection. TCRdb itself ran the reads through MiXCR, one entry per CDR3 protein. The table shows about 250,000 distinct CDR3 sequences, with about 30% occurring only once. This specimen consisted of a blood sample, obtained at baseline and on day 111 from a kidney transplant recipient. The source is a male patient in his thirties who had COVID-19 and was a kidney transplant recipient. Some T cells may be transferred from the graft donor.

This clonotype has more than one count but fewer than ten. The chain is built from TRBV5-1 and TRBJ2-5, with 8 bases lining up with TRBD1. The germline gives CDR1 SGHRS, CDR2 YFSETQ. The V gene end was trimmed by 0 bases and the J gene end by 5 bases; junction bases not matched to a gene: 3. CDR3 length: 14 residues. The CDR3 region has the DNA TGCGCCAGCAGCTTGGTTCAGGGGGCGGAGACCCAGTACTTC. This translates into CASSLVQGAETQYF.

This clonotype was counted ten times or more. This chain connects TRBV3-1 to TRBJ1-1; D ambiguous. The CDR3 sequence is 17 residues long. V gave up 5 bases and J gave up 4 bases, with 23 bases separating them. Germline values: CDR1 LGHDT, CDR2 YNNKEL (reference sequence). CDR3 nucleotides: TGTGCCAGCAGCAGGAGGCGTCCCATTTCAATTCGCACTGAAGCTTTCTTT. It codes for CASSRRRPISIRTEAFF.

With regard to this clonotype: A much more abundant neighbour one base away suggests this may be a read error. This chain uses TRBV11-3 with TRBJ1-2; no clear D gene. The CDR3 is made up of 17 amino acids. V lost 5 bases to trimming and J lost 4 bases, with 23 bases between them. CDR1 and CDR2 (germline): SGHNT, YENEEA. CDR3 in DNA: TGTGCCAGCAGCATGTTAGTCGATCTCGGAAAGACCTATGGCTACACCTTC. Amino acid sequence: CASSMLVDLGKTYGYTF.

This clonotype was detected ten times or more. The V and J genes are TRBV7-2 and TRBJ2-2, with TRBD2 matching 8 bases. Germline trimming cut 3 bases from V and 2 bases from J; bases unmatched to any gene: 5. The germline V gene encodes CDR1 SGHTA and CDR2 FQGNSA. This CDR3 spans 16 amino acids. The CDR3 DNA is TGTGCCAGCAGCTTCTATAGCGGGGCTAACACCGGGGAGCTGTTTTTT. Protein sequence: CASSFYSGANTGELFF.

The sample holds many counts of this clonotype. The V gene is TRBV5-1, the J gene TRBJ1-2; D not certain. The V gene's germline CDR1 is SGHRS and CDR2 YFSETQ. The CDR3 is 16 residues long. Trimming took off 7 bases at V and 4 bases at J, with 23 bases between the two ends. CDR3 nucleotide sequence: TGCGCCAGCGCGGAGGTATCGGTTCGAAAGACCTATGGCTACACCTTC. It specifies CASAEVSVRKTYGYTF.

V and J are TRBV6-2 or TRBV6-3 and TRBJ2-5; weak D call: TRBD2 (6 bases). Germline V gene data show CDR1 as MNHEY and CDR2 as SVGEGT. This CDR3 spans 14 amino acids. V lost 7 bases and J 9 bases, leaving 21 bases between the germline ends. The CDR3 nucleotides read TGTGCCAGCACCACGGGGCGGGACTCTGGGGCCCAGTACTTC. It yields the protein CASTTGRDSGAQYF.